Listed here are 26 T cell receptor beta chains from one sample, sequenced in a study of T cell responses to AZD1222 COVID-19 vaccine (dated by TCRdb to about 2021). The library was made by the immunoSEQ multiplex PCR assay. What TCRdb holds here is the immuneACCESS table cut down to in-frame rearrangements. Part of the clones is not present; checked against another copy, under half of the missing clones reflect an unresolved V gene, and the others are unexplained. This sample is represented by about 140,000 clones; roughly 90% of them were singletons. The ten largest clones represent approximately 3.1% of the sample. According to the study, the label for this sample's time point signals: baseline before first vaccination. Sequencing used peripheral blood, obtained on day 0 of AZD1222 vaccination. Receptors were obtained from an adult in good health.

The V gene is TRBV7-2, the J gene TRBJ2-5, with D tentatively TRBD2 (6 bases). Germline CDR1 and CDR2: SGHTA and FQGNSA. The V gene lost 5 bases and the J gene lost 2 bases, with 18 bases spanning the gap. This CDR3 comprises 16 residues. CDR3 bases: TGTGCCAGCAGCCCGTTTCAGGGCGGGACTCAAGAGACCCAGTACTTC. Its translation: CASSPFQGGTQETQYF.

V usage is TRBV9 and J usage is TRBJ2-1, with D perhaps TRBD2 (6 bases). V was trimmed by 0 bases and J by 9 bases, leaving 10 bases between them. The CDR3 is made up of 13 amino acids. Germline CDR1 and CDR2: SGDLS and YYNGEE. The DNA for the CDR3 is TGTGCCAGCAGCGTAGATCGGCGGGGTGAGCAGTTCTTC. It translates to CASSVDRRGEQFF.

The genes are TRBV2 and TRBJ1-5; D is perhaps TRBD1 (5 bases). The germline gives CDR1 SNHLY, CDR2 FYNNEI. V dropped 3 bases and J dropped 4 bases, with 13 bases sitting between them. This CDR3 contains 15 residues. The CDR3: CASSDDGGGNQPQHF. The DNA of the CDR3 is TGTGCCAGCAGTGATGATGGGGGAGGGAATCAGCCCCAGCATTTT.

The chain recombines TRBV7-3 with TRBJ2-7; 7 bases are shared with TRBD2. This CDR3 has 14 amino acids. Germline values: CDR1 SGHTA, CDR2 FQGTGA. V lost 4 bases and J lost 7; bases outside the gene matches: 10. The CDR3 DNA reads TGTGCCAGCAGCTCAACTAGCGTACCTACGGAGCAGTACTTC. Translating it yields CASSSTSVPTEQYF.

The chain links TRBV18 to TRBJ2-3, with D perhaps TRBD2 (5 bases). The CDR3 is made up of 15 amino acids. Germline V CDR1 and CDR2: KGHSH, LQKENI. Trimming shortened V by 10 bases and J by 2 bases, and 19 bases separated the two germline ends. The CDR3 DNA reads TGTGCCACTTCAAGGTCCGGGGTGCCCACAGATACGCAGTATTTT. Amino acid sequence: CATSRSGVPTDTQYF.

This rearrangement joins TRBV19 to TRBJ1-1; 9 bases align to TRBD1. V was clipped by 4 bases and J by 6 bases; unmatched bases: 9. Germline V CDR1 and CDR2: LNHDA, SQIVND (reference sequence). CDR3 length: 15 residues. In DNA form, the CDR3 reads TGTGCCAGTAGTAAGGGGACAGGGCGGTTCGCTGAAGCTTTCTTT. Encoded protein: CASSKGTGRFAEAFF.

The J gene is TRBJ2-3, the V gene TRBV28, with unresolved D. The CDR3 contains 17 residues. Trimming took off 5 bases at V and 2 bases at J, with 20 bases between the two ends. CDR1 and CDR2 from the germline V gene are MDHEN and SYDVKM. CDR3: CASSPFRQATLTDTQYF. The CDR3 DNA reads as TGTGCCAGCAGTCCCTTCAGGCAGGCCACACTCACAGATACGCAGTATTTT.

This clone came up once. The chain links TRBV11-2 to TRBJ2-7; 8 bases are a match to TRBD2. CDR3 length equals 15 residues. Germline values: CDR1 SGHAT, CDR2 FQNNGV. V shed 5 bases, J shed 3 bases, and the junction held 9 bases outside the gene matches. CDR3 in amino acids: CASSRRAGGLYEQYF. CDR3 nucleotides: TGTGCCAGCAGCCGCCGGGCGGGGGGTCTCTACGAGCAGTACTTC.

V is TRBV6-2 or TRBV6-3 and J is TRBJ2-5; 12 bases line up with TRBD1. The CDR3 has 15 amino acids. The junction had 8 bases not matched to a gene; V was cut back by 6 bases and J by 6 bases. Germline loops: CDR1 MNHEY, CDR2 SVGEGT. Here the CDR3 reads CASSQGGQGAKTQYF. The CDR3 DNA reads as TGTGCCAGCAGCCAAGGGGGACAGGGGGCGAAGACCCAGTACTTC.

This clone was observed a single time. The DNA for the CDR3 is TGTGCCAGCAGTCCCGGACAGCGAGGGGGCTACACCTTC. Amino acids: CASSPGQRGGYTF. J is TRBJ1-2 and V is TRBV6-1; maybe TRBD1 (6 bases). This CDR3 is built from 13 residues. In germline, CDR1 is MNHNS, CDR2 SASEGT. Trimming stripped 5 bases from V and 8 bases from J, with 15 bases between.

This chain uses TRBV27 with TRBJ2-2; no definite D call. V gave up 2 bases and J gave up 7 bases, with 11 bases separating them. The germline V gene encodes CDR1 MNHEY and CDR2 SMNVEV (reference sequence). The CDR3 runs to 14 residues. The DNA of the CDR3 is TGTGCCAGCAGTTTAGGGTATGTCGGCGGGGAGCTGTTTTTT. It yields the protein CASSLGYVGGELFF.

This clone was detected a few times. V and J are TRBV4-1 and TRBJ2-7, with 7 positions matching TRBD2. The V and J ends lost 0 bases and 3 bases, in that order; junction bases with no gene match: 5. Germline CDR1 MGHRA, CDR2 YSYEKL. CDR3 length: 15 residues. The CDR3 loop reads CASSQEAREGYEQYF. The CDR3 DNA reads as TGCGCCAGCAGCCAAGAGGCGAGGGAGGGCTACGAGCAGTACTTC.

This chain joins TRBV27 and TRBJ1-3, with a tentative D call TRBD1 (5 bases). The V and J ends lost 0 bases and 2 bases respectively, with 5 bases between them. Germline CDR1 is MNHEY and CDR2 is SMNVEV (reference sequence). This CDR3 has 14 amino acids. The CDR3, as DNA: TGTGCCAGCAGTTTATCAGGGGCTGGAAACACCATATATTTT. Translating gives CASSLSGAGNTIYF.

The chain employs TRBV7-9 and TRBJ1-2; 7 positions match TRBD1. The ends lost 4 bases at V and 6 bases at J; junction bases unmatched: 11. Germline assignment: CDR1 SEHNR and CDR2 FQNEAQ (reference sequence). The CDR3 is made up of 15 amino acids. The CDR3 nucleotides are TGTGCCAGCAGCTCGACAGGGAGGGCTATCGATGGCTACACCTTC. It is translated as CASSSTGRAIDGYTF.

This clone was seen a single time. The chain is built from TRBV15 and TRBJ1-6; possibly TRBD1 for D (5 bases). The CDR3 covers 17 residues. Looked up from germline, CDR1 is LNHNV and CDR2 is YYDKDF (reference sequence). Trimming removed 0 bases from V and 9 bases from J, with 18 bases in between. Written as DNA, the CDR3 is TGTGCCACCAGCAGAGATCGAAAGGGGAGGGAGAGTTCACCCCTCCACTTT. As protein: CATSRDRKGRESSPLHF. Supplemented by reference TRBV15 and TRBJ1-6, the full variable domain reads DAMVIQNPRYQVTQFGKPVTLSCSQTLNHNVMYWYQQKSSQAPKLLFHYYDKDFNNEADTPDNFQSRRPNTSFCFLDIRSPGLGDTAMYLCATSRDRKGRESSPLHFGNGTRLTVT.

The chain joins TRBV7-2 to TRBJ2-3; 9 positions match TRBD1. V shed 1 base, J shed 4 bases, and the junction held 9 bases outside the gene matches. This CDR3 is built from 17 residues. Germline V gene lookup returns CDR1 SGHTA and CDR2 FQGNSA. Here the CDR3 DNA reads TGTGCCAGCAGCTTAGTGGGTCGGGGACAGGGAGCAGATACGCAGTATTTT. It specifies CASSLVGRGQGADTQYF.

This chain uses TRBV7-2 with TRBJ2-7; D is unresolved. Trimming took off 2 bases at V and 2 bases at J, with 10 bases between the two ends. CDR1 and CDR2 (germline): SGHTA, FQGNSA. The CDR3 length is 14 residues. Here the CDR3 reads CASSLLARTYEQYF. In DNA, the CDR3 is TGTGCCAGCAGCTTACTGGCTAGGACCTACGAGCAGTACTTC. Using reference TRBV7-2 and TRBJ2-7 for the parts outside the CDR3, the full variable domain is GAGVSQSPSNKVTEKGKDVELRCDPISGHTALYWYRQSLGQGLEFLIYFQGNSAPDKSGLPSDRFSAERTGGSVSTLTIQRTQQEDSAVYLCASSLLARTYEQYFGPGTRLTVT.

The CDR3, as DNA: TGCGCCAGCAGCCAGGATCCCCCCCCCAGCGGAGATACGCAGTATTTT. Translation: CASSQDPPPSGDTQYF. The chain combines TRBV4-3 with TRBJ2-3; weak D call: TRBD2 (5 bases). V gave up 3 bases and J gave up 5 bases, with 18 bases separating them. The CDR3 loop spans 16 amino acids. Germline CDR1 LGHNA, CDR2 YSLEER.

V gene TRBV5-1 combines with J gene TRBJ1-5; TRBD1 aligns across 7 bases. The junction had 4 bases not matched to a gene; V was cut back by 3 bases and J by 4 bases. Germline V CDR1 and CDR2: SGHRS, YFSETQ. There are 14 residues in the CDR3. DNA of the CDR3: TGCGCCAGCAGCTGGACAGGATGGAATCAGCCCCAGCATTTT. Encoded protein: CASSWTGWNQPQHF.

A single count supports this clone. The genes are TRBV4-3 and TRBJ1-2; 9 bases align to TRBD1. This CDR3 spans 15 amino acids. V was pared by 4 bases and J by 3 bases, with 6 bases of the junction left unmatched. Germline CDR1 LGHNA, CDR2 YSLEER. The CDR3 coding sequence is TGCGCCAGCAGCCGGGAGGACAGGGGTGACTATGGCTACACCTTC. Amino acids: CASSREDRGDYGYTF.

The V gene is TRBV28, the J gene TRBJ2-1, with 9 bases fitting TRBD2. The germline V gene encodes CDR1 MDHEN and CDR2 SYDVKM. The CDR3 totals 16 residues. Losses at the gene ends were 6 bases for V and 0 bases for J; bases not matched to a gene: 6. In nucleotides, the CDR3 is TGTGCCAGCAGCGCTAGCGGGATCAGCTCCTACAATGAGCAGTTCTTC. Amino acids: CASSASGISSYNEQFF.

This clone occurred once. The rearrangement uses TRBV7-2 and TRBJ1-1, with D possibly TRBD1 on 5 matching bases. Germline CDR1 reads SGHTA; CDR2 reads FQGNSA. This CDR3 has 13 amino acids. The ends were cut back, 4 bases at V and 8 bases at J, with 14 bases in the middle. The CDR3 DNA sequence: TGTGCCAGCAGCTCTCGGGGGGTTGGGGAAGCTTTCTTT. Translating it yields CASSSRGVGEAFF.

The CDR3, as DNA: TGTGCCAGCAGCTTAGGGAAATCGAACTATGGCTACACCTTC. It yields the protein CASSLGKSNYGYTF. The chain is built from TRBV7-2 and TRBJ1-2, with D hard to call. There are 14 residues in the CDR3. Germline-derived CDR1 and CDR2 are SGHTA and FQGNSA. The V gene lost 1 base and the J gene lost 2 bases, with 8 bases spanning the gap. Using reference TRBV7-2 and TRBJ1-2 for the parts outside the CDR3, the full variable domain is GAGVSQSPSNKVTEKGKDVELRCDPISGHTALYWYRQSLGQGLEFLIYFQGNSAPDKSGLPSDRFSAERTGGSVSTLTIQRTQQEDSAVYLCASSLGKSNYGYTFGSGTRLTVV.

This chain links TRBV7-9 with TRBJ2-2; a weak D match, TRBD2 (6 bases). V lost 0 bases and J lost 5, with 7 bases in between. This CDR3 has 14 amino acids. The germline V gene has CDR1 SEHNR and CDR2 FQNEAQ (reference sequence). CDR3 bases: TGTGCCAGCAGCTTAGCGGGGAGGACCGGGGAGCTGTTTTTT. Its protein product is CASSLAGRTGELFF.

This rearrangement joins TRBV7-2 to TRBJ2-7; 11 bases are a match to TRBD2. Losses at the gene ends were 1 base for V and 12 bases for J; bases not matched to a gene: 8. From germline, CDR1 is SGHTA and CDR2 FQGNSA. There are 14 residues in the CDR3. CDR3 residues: CASSLGLAGGYRYF. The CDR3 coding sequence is TGTGCCAGCAGCTTAGGGCTAGCGGGGGGCTACCGGTACTTC.

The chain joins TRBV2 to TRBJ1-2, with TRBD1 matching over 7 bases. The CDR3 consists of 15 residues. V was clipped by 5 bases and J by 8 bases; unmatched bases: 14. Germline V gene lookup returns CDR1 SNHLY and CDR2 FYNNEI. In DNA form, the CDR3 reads TGTGCCAGCAGTTTACAGGGGCAGAGTGGTTCGGGCTACACCTTC. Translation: CASSLQGQSGSGYTF.